The sequence of this T cell receptor (beta chain) was determined in a study of cytomegalovirus exposure and HLA in healthy donors. The PCR had 60 Vbeta and 13 Jbeta primers. Sequenced by immunoSEQ multiplex PCR; TCRdb stores in-frame clones only, minus some. The profile covers about 140,000 clones, with roughly 76% appearing a single time and 1% to 1.5% taken by the ten largest. This CDR3 spans 17 amino acids. J was trimmed by 0 bases and V by 7 bases; bases with no gene match: 12. The V gene's germline CDR1 is SGHAT and CDR2 FQDESV (reference sequence). This receptor was taken from a woman in her 40s in good health and CMV-seronegative. The source material was PBMCs. The chain is built from TRBV11-1 and TRBJ2-1; 7 bases align to TRBD2. The CDR3 loop reads CASNPGWGGSSYNEQFF. The CDR3 coding sequence is TGTGCCAGCAACCCTGGGTGGGGGGGAAGCTCCTACAATGAGCAGTTCTTC.